A selection of T cell receptor beta chains follows, all from one sample in a study of cytomegalovirus exposure and HLA in healthy donors. The assay was immunoSEQ multiplex PCR, and TCRdb's table has in-frame clones only and misses some. The sample yields some 170,000 clones, 85% to 90% seen once. The material sequenced was PBMCs. All receptors derive from a woman aged 25 to 39 in good health and CMV-seronegative. Each CDR3 is given with its conserved first and last residue. A D gene is named only where the DNA matches it firmly. Not every row has a clone size; where given, it reads once, few, many or a size class.

j_gene: TRBJ2-7
d_gene: TRBD1
v_gene: TRBV18
abundance: NA
CDR3aa: CASSTQGGAISYEQYF
CDR3nt: TGTGCCAGCTCAACCCAAGGGGGCGCGATTTCCTACGAGCAGTACTTC

j_gene: TRBJ1-6
d_gene: NA
v_gene: TRBV5-4
abundance: NA
CDR3aa: CASSFNRDSPLHF
CDR3nt: TGTGCCAGCAGCTTTAACAGGGATTCACCCCTCCACTTT

j_gene: TRBJ2-3
d_gene: TRBD2
v_gene: TRBV5-1
abundance: once
CDR3aa: CASSPGWTSGTDTQYF
CDR3nt: TGCGCCAGCAGCCCGGGTTGGACTAGCGGCACAGATACGCAGTATTTT

j_gene: TRBJ2-3
d_gene: NA
v_gene: TRBV2
abundance: NA
CDR3aa: CASKGPGTLGTQYF
CDR3nt: TGTGCCAGCAAGGGGCCAGGCACCCTAGGTACGCAGTATTTT

j_gene: TRBJ1-5
d_gene: NA
v_gene: TRBV4-1
abundance: NA
CDR3aa: CASSQEAPNQPQHF
CDR3nt: TGCGCCAGCAGCCAAGAAGCCCCCAATCAGCCCCAGCATTTT

j_gene: TRBJ1-3
d_gene: NA
v_gene: TRBV6-1
abundance: NA
CDR3aa: CASTTGQGGNTIYF
CDR3nt: TGTGCCAGCACCACGGGGCAGGGGGGAAACACCATATATTTT

j_gene: TRBJ2-3
d_gene: TRBD1
v_gene: TRBV29-1
abundance: NA
CDR3aa: CSVPDRVTDTQYF
CDR3nt: TGCAGCGTCCCCGACAGGGTCACAGATACGCAGTATTTT

j_gene: TRBJ1-1
d_gene: TRBD1
v_gene: TRBV2
abundance: NA
CDR3aa: CASVRQGLDTEAFF
CDR3nt: TGTGCCAGCGTTCGACAGGGCCTTGACACTGAAGCTTTCTTT

j_gene: TRBJ2-7
d_gene: NA
v_gene: TRBV19
abundance: NA
CDR3aa: CATSPGIYEQYF
CDR3nt: TGTGCCACGTCTCCCGGGATATACGAGCAGTACTTC

j_gene: TRBJ2-7
d_gene: NA
v_gene: TRBV6-1
abundance: NA
CDR3aa: CASSELGPDSTYEQYF
CDR3nt: TGTGCCAGCAGTGAGTTGGGGCCCGACAGCACCTACGAGCAGTACTTC

j_gene: TRBJ2-7
d_gene: TRBD2
v_gene: TRBV5-4
abundance: NA
CDR3aa: CASSSKRGATYEQYF
CDR3nt: TGTGCCAGCAGCTCCAAGCGGGGGGCTACCTACGAGCAGTACTTC

j_gene: TRBJ2-2
d_gene: TRBD2
v_gene: TRBV6-5
abundance: NA
CDR3aa: CASAPRAGRSGELFF
CDR3nt: TGTGCCAGTGCCCCCCGGGCCGGGAGGAGCGGGGAGCTGTTTTTT

j_gene: TRBJ2-5
d_gene: TRBD1
v_gene: TRBV29-1
abundance: NA
CDR3aa: CSVDRGRQETQYF
CDR3nt: TGCAGCGTTGACAGGGGGCGCCAAGAGACCCAGTACTTC

j_gene: TRBJ2-7
d_gene: NA
v_gene: TRBV10-3
abundance: NA
CDR3aa: CAIGGTDSYEQYF
CDR3nt: TGTGCCATCGGGGGGACGGATTCCTACGAGCAGTACTTC

j_gene: TRBJ2-1
d_gene: TRBD1
v_gene: TRBV6-5
abundance: NA
CDR3aa: CASSGTGYYNEQFF
CDR3nt: TGTGCCAGCTCCGGGACAGGGTACTACAATGAGCAGTTCTTC

j_gene: TRBJ2-1
d_gene: NA
v_gene: TRBV19
abundance: NA
CDR3aa: CASSMGGLNEQFF
CDR3nt: TGTGCCAGTAGTATGGGGGGGCTGAATGAGCAGTTCTTC

j_gene: TRBJ2-7
d_gene: TRBD1
v_gene: TRBV5-1
abundance: NA
CDR3aa: CASSLGTGEGRYF
CDR3nt: TGCGCCAGCAGCTTGGGGACAGGGGAAGGCCGGTACTTC

j_gene: TRBJ1-5
d_gene: NA
v_gene: TRBV6-5
abundance: NA
CDR3aa: CASSYTDNQPQHF
CDR3nt: TGTGCCAGCAGTTACACAGACAATCAGCCCCAGCATTTT

j_gene: TRBJ2-1
d_gene: TRBD1
v_gene: TRBV7-7
abundance: NA
CDR3aa: CASSLGTGANEQFF
CDR3nt: TGTGCTAGCAGCTTAGGGACAGGGGCCAATGAGCAGTTCTTC

j_gene: TRBJ1-2
d_gene: TRBD1
v_gene: TRBV19
abundance: NA
CDR3aa: CASDPGGHGYTF
CDR3nt: TGTGCCAGTGACCCAGGGGGCCATGGCTACACCTTC

j_gene: TRBJ2-4
d_gene: NA
v_gene: TRBV4-1
abundance: NA
CDR3aa: CASSQAQSKNIQYF
CDR3nt: TGCGCCAGCAGCCAGGCACAGTCCAAAAACATTCAGTACTTC

j_gene: TRBJ1-1
d_gene: NA
v_gene: TRBV7-6
abundance: NA
CDR3aa: CASSQPGKIEAFF
CDR3nt: TGTGCCAGCAGCCAGCCCGGGAAGATTGAAGCTTTCTTT

j_gene: TRBJ2-7
d_gene: TRBD1
v_gene: TRBV13
abundance: NA
CDR3aa: CASSSNRGLLEQYF
CDR3nt: TGTGCCAGCAGCTCTAACAGGGGGCTGCTCGAGCAGTACTTC

j_gene: TRBJ1-5
d_gene: TRBD1
v_gene: TRBV19
abundance: NA
CDR3aa: CASSPGDRGVQPQHF
CDR3nt: TGTGCCAGTAGTCCGGGGGACAGGGGAGTCCAGCCCCAGCATTTT

j_gene: TRBJ1-6
d_gene: NA
v_gene: TRBV6-6
abundance: NA
CDR3aa: CASSQELTLHF
CDR3nt: TGTGCCAGCAGCCAAGAACTCACCCTCCACTTT

j_gene: TRBJ1-4
d_gene: NA
v_gene: TRBV28
abundance: NA
CDR3aa: CASSLGREPNEKLFF
CDR3nt: TGTGCCAGCAGTTTGGGGAGGGAGCCTAATGAAAAACTGTTTTTT

j_gene: TRBJ1-5
d_gene: TRBD1
v_gene: TRBV19
abundance: NA
CDR3aa: CATRQGEYQPQHF
CDR3nt: TGTGCCACTAGACAGGGCGAATATCAGCCCCAGCATTTT

j_gene: TRBJ1-1
d_gene: NA
v_gene: TRBV6-5
abundance: NA
CDR3aa: CASKQNTEAFF
CDR3nt: TGTGCCAGCAAACAGAACACTGAAGCTTTCTTT

j_gene: TRBJ1-5
d_gene: TRBD1
v_gene: TRBV14
abundance: NA
CDR3aa: CASSQDVPHRDRLSQPQHF
CDR3nt: TGTGCCAGCAGCCAAGATGTTCCCCACCGGGACAGGCTTAGCCAGCCCCAGCATTTT

j_gene: TRBJ2-7
d_gene: NA
v_gene: TRBV11-2
abundance: NA
CDR3aa: CASSRGATYKQYF
CDR3nt: TGTGCCAGCAGTCGAGGAGCTACGTACAAGCAGTACTTC

j_gene: TRBJ2-7
d_gene: TRBD2
v_gene: TRBV6-1
abundance: NA
CDR3aa: CASRVAGGAYEQYF
CDR3nt: TGTGCCAGCCGCGTGGCGGGGGGCGCGTACGAGCAGTACTTC

j_gene: TRBJ2-7
d_gene: TRBD2
v_gene: TRBV28
abundance: NA
CDR3aa: CASSLVSGGAREQYF
CDR3nt: TGTGCCAGCAGTTTAGTATCGGGGGGGGCGCGCGAGCAGTACTTC

j_gene: TRBJ2-7
d_gene: TRBD2
v_gene: TRBV4-3
abundance: NA
CDR3aa: CASSLAGGEVYEQYF
CDR3nt: TGCGCCAGCAGCCTAGCGGGGGGGGAGGTCTACGAGCAGTACTTC

j_gene: TRBJ2-3
d_gene: NA
v_gene: TRBV4-2
abundance: NA
CDR3aa: CASSQDSLAGGTDTQYF
CDR3nt: TGTGCCAGCAGCCAAGATTCGCTAGCTGGAGGCACAGATACGCAGTATTTT

j_gene: TRBJ1-2
d_gene: NA
v_gene: TRBV2
abundance: NA
CDR3aa: CASRGWNYGYTF
CDR3nt: TGTGCCAGCAGGGGCTGGAACTATGGCTACACCTTC

j_gene: TRBJ2-1
d_gene: TRBD1
v_gene: TRBV19
abundance: NA
CDR3aa: CASSLTGTDFDEQFF
CDR3nt: TGTGCCAGTAGCCTAACTGGGACAGACTTCGATGAGCAGTTCTTC

j_gene: TRBJ1-2
d_gene: NA
v_gene: TRBV27
abundance: once
CDR3aa: CASSTLGQYGYTF
CDR3nt: TGTGCCAGCAGCACACTTGGACAGTATGGCTACACCTTC

j_gene: TRBJ2-5
d_gene: NA
v_gene: TRBV2
abundance: NA
CDR3aa: CASSFGRGETQYF
CDR3nt: TGTGCCAGCAGTTTCGGCCGGGGGGAGACCCAGTACTTC

j_gene: TRBJ2-1
d_gene: NA
v_gene: TRBV7-9
abundance: NA
CDR3aa: CASSPGLLNEQFF
CDR3nt: TGTGCCAGCAGCCCCGGACTTTTAAATGAGCAGTTCTTC

j_gene: TRBJ1-6
d_gene: NA
v_gene: TRBV15
abundance: NA
CDR3aa: CATSREGSSYNSPLHF
CDR3nt: TGTGCCACCAGCAGGGAGGGGAGCTCCTATAATTCACCCCTCCACTTT

j_gene: TRBJ1-2
d_gene: TRBD1
v_gene: TRBV18
abundance: NA
CDR3aa: CASSPRLGQGKTNYGYTF
CDR3nt: TGTGCCAGCTCACCCCGTTTGGGACAGGGCAAAACTAACTATGGCTACACCTTC

j_gene: TRBJ2-7
d_gene: TRBD1
v_gene: TRBV7-8
abundance: NA
CDR3aa: CASGDRGDRLGGGEQYF
CDR3nt: TGTGCCAGCGGGGACAGGGGTGATAGGCTGGGTGGTGGCGAGCAGTACTTC

j_gene: TRBJ2-3
d_gene: NA
v_gene: TRBV6-4
abundance: NA
CDR3aa: CASSEARGQDTQYF
CDR3nt: TGTGCCAGCAGTGAAGCGCGTGGACAAGATACGCAGTATTTT

j_gene: TRBJ2-7
d_gene: TRBD2
v_gene: TRBV7-9
abundance: few
CDR3aa: CASSLSQTGGSYEQYF
CDR3nt: TGTGCCAGCAGCTTGTCTCAGACCGGGGGGTCCTACGAGCAGTACTTC

j_gene: TRBJ2-7
d_gene: NA
v_gene: TRBV15
abundance: NA
CDR3aa: CATSGLNPGLYSYEQYF
CDR3nt: TGTGCCACCAGCGGATTAAACCCGGGACTCTACTCCTACGAGCAGTACTTC

j_gene: TRBJ2-2
d_gene: TRBD1
v_gene: TRBV4-2
abundance: NA
CDR3aa: CASSPTGDGELFF
CDR3nt: TGTGCCAGCAGCCCGACAGGGGACGGGGAGCTGTTTTTT

j_gene: TRBJ1-2
d_gene: NA
v_gene: TRBV9
abundance: NA
CDR3aa: CASSVSAELRSGYTF
CDR3nt: TGTGCCAGCAGCGTATCGGCCGAATTACGGAGTGGCTACACCTTC

j_gene: TRBJ1-1
d_gene: TRBD1
v_gene: TRBV18
abundance: once
CDR3aa: CASSPRTGGKWNTEAFF
CDR3nt: TGTGCCAGCTCACCCCGGACAGGGGGTAAGTGGAACACTGAAGCTTTCTTT

j_gene: TRBJ2-3
d_gene: TRBD2
v_gene: TRBV12-5
abundance: NA
CDR3aa: CASGLASGGPWVQYF
CDR3nt: TGTGCTAGTGGTTTGGCTAGCGGGGGCCCGTGGGTGCAGTATTTT

j_gene: TRBJ2-3
d_gene: NA
v_gene: TRBV13
abundance: NA
CDR3aa: CASSPRMADTQYF
CDR3nt: TGTGCCAGCAGCCCCCGAATGGCTGATACGCAGTATTTT

j_gene: TRBJ1-4
d_gene: NA
v_gene: TRBV6-1
abundance: NA
CDR3aa: CASSEDTGFGKLFF
CDR3nt: TGTGCCAGCAGTGAAGACACAGGGTTCGGAAAACTGTTTTTT

j_gene: TRBJ2-3
d_gene: TRBD2
v_gene: TRBV11-2
abundance: NA
CDR3aa: CASSLAGAGGSTDTQYF
CDR3nt: TGTGCCAGCAGCTTAGCCGGAGCGGGGGGGAGCACAGATACGCAGTATTTT